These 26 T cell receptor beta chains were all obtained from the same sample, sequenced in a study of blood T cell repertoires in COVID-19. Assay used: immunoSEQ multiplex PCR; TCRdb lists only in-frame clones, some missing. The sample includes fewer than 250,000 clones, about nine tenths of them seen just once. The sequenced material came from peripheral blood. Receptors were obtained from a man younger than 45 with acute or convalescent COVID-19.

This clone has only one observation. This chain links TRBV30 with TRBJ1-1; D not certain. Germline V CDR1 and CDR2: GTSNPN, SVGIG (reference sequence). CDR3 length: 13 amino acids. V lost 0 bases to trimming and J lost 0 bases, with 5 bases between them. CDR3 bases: TGTGCCTGGAGTGTAGGAGTGAACACTGAAGCTTTCTTT. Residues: CAWSVGVNTEAFF. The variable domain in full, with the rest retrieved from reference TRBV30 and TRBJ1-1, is SQTIHQWPATLVQPVGSPLSLECTVEGTSNPNLYWYRQAAGRGLQLLFYSVGIGQISSEVPQNLSASRPQDRQFILSSKKLLLSDSGFYLCAWSVGVNTEAFFGQGTRLTVV.

Here the CDR3 reads CAIRSLAEGWNEQFF. In DNA form, the CDR3 reads TGTGCCATCAGATCTCTAGCGGAAGGGTGGAATGAGCAGTTCTTC. This chain uses TRBV10-3 with TRBJ2-1, with 7 positions matching TRBD2. The CDR3 loop spans 15 amino acids. CDR1 and CDR2 (germline): ENHRY, SYGVKD. V dropped 6 bases and J dropped 7; count of bases not matched to a gene: 12.

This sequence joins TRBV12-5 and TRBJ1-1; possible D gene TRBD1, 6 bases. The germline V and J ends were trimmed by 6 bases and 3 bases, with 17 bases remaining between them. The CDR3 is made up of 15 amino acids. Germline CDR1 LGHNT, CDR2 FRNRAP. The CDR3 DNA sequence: TGTGCTAGTGGCAGACAGGCCCAATTACACACTGAAGCTTTCTTT. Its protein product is CASGRQAQLHTEAFF.

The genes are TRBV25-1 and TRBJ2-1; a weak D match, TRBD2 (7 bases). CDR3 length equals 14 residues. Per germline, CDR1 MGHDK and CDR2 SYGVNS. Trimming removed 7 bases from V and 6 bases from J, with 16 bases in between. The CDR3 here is CASMGAGALNEQFF. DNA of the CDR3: TGTGCCAGCATGGGGGCGGGAGCTCTCAATGAGCAGTTCTTC.

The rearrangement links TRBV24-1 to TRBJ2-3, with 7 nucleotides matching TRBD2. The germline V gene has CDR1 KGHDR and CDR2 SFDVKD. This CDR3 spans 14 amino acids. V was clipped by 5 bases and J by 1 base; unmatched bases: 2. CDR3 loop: CATSGSGGTDTQYF. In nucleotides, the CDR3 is TGTGCCACCAGTGGCAGCGGGGGCACAGATACGCAGTATTTT.

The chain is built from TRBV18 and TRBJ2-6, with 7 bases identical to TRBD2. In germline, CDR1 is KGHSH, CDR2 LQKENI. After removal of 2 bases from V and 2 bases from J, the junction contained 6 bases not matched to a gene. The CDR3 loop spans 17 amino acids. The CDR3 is CASSPGTGGPGANVLTF. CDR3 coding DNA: TGTGCCAGCTCACCAGGGACGGGGGGTCCTGGGGCCAACGTCCTGACTTTC.

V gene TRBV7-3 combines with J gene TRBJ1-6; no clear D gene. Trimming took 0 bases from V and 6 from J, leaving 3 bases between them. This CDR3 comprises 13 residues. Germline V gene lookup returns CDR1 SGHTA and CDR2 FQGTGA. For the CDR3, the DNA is TGTGCCAGCAGCTTAACAGCTAATTCACCCCTCCACTTT. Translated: CASSLTANSPLHF.

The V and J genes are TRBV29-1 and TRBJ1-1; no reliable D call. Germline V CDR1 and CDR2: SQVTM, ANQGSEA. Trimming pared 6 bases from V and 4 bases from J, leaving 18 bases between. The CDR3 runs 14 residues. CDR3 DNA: TGCAGCGTCCATCTAAGGACGGGGATCACTGAAGCTTTCTTT. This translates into CSVHLRTGITEAFF.

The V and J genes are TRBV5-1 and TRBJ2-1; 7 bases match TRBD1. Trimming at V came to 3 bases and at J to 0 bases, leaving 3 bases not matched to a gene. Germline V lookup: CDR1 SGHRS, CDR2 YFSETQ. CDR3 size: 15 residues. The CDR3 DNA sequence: TGCGCCAGCAGCTCGGGACAGAACTCCTACAATGAGCAGTTCTTC. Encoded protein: CASSSGQNSYNEQFF.

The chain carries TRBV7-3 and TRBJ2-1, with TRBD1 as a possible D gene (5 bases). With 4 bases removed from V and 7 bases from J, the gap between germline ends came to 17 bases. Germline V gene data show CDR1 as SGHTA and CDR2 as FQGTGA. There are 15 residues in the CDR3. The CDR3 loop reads CASSSQTVRVNEQFF. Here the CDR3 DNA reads TGTGCCAGCAGCTCACAGACGGTCAGGGTGAATGAGCAGTTCTTC.

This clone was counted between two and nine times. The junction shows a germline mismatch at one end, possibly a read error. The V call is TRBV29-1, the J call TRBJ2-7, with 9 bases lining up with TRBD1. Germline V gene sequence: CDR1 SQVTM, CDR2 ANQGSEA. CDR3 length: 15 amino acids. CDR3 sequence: CSVEVVGDRVYEQYF. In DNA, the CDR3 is TGCAGCGTAGAAGTGGTGGGGGACAGGGTCTACGAGCAGTACTTC.

In nucleotides, the CDR3 is TGTGCCAGCAGTGTTGAAGGGGCCTCCTACGAGCAGTACTTC. Translated: CASSVEGASYEQYF. The rearrangement uses TRBV2 and TRBJ2-7; tentatively, D is TRBD1 (5 bases). CDR1 is SNHLY and CDR2 is FYNNEI in the germline V gene. The CDR3 runs 14 residues. Trimming pared 4 bases from V and 0 bases from J, leaving 10 bases between.

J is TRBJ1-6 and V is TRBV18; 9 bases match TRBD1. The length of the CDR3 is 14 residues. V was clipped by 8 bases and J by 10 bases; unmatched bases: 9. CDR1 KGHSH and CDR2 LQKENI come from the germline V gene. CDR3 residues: CASAGQGTGSPLHF. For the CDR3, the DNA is TGTGCCAGCGCAGGACAGGGGACGGGGTCACCCCTCCACTTT.

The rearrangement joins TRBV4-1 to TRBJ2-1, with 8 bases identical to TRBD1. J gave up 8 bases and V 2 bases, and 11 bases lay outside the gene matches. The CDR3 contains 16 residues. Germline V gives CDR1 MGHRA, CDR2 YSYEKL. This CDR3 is CASSQPVGQGGHEQFF. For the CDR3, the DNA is TGCGCCAGCAGCCAACCTGTTGGACAGGGTGGACATGAGCAGTTCTTC.

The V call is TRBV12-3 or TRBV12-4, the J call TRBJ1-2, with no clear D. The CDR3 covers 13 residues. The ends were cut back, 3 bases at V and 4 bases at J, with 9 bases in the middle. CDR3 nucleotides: TGTGCCAGCAGTTTTGATAGGAGCTATGGCTACACCTTC. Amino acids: CASSFDRSYGYTF.

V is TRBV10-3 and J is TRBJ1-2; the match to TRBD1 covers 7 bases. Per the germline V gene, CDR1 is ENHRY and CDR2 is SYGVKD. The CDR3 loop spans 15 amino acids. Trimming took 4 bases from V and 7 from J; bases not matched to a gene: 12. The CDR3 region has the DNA TGTGCCATCAGTGGGTCACCACAGGGGAGGTCTGGCTACACCTTC. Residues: CAISGSPQGRSGYTF.

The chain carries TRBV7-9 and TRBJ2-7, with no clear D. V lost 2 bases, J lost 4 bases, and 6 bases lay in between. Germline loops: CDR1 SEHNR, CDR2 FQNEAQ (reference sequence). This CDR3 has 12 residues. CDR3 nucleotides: TGTGCCAGCAGCTTAAGCACTTACGAGCAGTACTTC. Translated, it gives CASSLSTYEQYF.

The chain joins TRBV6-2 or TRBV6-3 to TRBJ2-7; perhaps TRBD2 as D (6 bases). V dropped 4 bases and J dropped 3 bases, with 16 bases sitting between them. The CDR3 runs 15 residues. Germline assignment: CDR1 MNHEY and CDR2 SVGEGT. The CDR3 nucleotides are TGTGCCAGCAGTTCATTTTTGGCGGGACTCTACGAGCAGTACTTC. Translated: CASSSFLAGLYEQYF.

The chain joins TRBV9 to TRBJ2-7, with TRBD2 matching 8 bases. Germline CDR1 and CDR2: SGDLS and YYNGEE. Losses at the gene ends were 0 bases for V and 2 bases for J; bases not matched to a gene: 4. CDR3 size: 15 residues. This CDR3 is CASSVGTGGPYEQYF. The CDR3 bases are TGTGCCAGCAGCGTAGGAACGGGAGGGCCCTACGAGCAGTACTTC.

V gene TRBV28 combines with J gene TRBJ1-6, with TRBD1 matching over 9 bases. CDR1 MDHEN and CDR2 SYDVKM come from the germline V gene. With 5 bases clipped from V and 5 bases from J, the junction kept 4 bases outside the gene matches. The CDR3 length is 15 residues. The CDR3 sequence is CASSPRTGDNSPLHF. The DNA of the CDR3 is TGTGCCAGCAGTCCCAGGACAGGGGATAATTCACCCCTCCACTTT.

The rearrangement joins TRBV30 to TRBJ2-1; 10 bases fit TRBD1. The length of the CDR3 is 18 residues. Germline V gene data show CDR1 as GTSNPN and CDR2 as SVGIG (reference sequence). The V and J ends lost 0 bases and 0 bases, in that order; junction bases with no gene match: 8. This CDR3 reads CAWSVLRTGGGSYNEQFF. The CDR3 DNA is TGTGCCTGGAGTGTCCTAAGGACAGGGGGAGGCTCCTACAATGAGCAGTTCTTC.

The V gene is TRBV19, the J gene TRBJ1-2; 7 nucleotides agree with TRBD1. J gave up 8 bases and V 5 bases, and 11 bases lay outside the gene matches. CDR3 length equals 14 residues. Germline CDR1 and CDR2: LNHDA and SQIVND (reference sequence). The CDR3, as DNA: TGTGCCAGTAGTTCGAATCAGGGGGATGGCGGCTACACCTTC. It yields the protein CASSSNQGDGGYTF. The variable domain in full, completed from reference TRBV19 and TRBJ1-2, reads DGGITQSPKYLFRKEGQNVTLSCEQNLNHDAMYWYRQDPGQGLRLIYYSQIVNDFQKGDIAEGYSVSREKKESFPLTVTSAQKNPTAFYLCASSSNQGDGGYTFGSGTRLTVV.

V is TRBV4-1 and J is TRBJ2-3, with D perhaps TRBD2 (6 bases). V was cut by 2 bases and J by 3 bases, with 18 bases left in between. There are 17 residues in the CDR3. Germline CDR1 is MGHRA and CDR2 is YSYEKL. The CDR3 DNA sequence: TGCGCCAGCAGCCAAACTGTACCGGGAGTGGGAACAGATACGCAGTATTTT. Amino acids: CASSQTVPGVGTDTQYF.

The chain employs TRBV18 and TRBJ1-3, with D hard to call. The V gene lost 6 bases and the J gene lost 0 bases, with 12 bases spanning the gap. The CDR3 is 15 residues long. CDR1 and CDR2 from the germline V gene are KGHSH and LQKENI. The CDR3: CASSDGLGSGNTIYF. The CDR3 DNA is TGTGCCAGCTCGGACGGACTGGGCTCTGGAAACACCATATATTTT.

CDR3 residues: CASSYSPSSYEQYF. The CDR3 nucleotides are TGTGCCAGCAGCTATAGCCCTAGCAGCTACGAGCAGTACTTC. The chain has TRBV11-2 and TRBJ2-7; perhaps TRBD2 as D (5 bases). V was pared by 4 bases and J by 3 bases, with 13 bases between. Germline CDR1 reads SGHAT; CDR2 reads FQNNGV. CDR3 length equals 14 residues.

CDR3 nucleotides: TGTGCCAGCAGCATTACAGGGTGGAAAACCTACGAGCAGTACTTC. Amino acid sequence: CASSITGWKTYEQYF. The V and J genes are TRBV6-5 and TRBJ2-7; D might be TRBD1 (6 bases). CDR1 is MNHEY and CDR2 is SVGAGI in the germline V gene. Trimming removed 6 bases from V and 2 bases from J, with 17 bases in between. The CDR3 is made up of 15 amino acids.